This TCR beta chain was recorded in a study of cytomegalovirus exposure and HLA in healthy donors. Findings of the study overall: It was 164 TCR beta chains that were listed as cytomegalovirus-associated. Published work reported that the classifier diagnosed cytomegalovirus status with high specificity and sensitivity. Generally TCR sequences proved uncommon, though certain public TCRs appeared in numerous donors. In vitro work confirmed that a few CMV-associated chains recognize CMV antigens.

In its sample, this clone was seen once. What it binds is unknown. This CDR3 comprises 13 residues. J lost 4 bases, V lost 2 bases, and 0 bases had no gene match. Germline CDR1 is KGHSH and CDR2 is LQKENI. TCRdb keeps only in-frame clones here, not all; method: immunoSEQ multiplex PCR. The data hold about 150,000 clones, with roughly 86% observed a single time. This receptor was taken from a man aged 18 to 29 in good health and CMV-seropositive. What was sequenced was PBMCs. V gene TRBV18 combines with J gene TRBJ1-1; 8 nucleotides match TRBD1. CDR3 in amino acids: CASSPGQGTEAFF. The CDR3 DNA is TGTGCCAGCTCACCAGGACAGGGCACTGAAGCTTTCTTT.